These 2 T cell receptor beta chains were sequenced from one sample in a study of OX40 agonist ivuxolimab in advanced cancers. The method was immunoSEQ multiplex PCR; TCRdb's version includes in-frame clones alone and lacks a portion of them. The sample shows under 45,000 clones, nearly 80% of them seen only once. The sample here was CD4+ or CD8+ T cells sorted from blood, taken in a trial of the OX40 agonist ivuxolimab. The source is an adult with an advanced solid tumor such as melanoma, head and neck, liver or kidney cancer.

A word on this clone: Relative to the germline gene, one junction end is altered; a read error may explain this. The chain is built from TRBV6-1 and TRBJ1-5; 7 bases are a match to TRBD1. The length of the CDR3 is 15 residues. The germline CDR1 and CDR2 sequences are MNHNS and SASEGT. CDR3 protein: CASSIGTAANQPQHF. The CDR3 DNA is TGCGCCAGCAGTATCGGGACAGCCGCTAATCAGCCCCAGCATTTT.

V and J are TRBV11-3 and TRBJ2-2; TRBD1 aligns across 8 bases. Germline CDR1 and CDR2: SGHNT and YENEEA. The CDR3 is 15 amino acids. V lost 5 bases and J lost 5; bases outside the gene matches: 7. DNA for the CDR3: TGTGCCAGCAGCCCCGGACAGGGTAGAACCGGGGAGCTGTTTTTT. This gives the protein CASSPGQGRTGELFF.